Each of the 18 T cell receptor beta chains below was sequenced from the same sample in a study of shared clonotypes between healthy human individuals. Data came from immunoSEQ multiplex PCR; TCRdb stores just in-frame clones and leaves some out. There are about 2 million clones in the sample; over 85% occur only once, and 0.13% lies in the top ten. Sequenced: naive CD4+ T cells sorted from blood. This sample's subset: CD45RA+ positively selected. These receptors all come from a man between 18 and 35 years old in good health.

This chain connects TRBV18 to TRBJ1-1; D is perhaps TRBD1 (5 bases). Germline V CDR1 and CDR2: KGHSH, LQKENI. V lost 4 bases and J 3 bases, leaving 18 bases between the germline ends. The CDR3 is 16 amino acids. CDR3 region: CASSLNQGLGDTEAFF. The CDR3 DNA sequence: TGTGCCAGCTCACTCAACCAAGGGTTGGGGGACACTGAAGCTTTCTTT. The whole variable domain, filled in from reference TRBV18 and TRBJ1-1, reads NAGVMQNPRHLVRRRGQEARLRCSPMKGHSHVYWYRQLPEEGLKFMVYLQKENIIDESGMPKERFSAEFPKEGPSILRIQQVVRGDSAAYFCASSLNQGLGDTEAFFGQGTRLTVV.

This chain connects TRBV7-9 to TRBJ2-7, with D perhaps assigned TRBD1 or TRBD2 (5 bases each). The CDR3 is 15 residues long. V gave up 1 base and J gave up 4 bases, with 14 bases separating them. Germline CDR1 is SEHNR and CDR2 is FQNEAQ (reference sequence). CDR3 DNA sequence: TGTGCCAGCAGCTTAGGAGGACCGGGACCATACGAGCAGTACTTC. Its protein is CASSLGGPGPYEQYF.

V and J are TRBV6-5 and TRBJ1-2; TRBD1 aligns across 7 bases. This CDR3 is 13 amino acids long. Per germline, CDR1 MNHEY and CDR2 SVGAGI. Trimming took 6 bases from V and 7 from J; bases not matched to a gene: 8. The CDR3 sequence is CASSRQQGIGYTF. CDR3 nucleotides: TGTGCCAGCAGCCGCCAACAGGGGATTGGCTACACCTTC.

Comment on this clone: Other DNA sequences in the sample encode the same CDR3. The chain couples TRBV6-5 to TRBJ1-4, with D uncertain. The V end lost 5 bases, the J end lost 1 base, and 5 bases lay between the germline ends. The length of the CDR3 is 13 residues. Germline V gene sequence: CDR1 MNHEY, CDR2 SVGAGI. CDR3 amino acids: CASSRGTNEKLFF. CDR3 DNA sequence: TGTGCCAGCAGTCGGGGAACTAATGAAAAACTGTTTTTT.

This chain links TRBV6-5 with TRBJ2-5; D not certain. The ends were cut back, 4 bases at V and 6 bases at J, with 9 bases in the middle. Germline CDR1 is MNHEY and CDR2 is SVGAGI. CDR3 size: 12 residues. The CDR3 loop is CASSSPQKTQYF. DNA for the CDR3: TGTGCCAGCAGTTCCCCCCAGAAGACCCAGTACTTC.

The CDR3 DNA follows: TGCGCCAGCAGCTTCCTAGGAGGGGGGCCCACAGATACGCAGTATTTT. Its protein is CASSFLGGGPTDTQYF. The V call is TRBV5-1, the J call TRBJ2-3; D tentatively reads TRBD1 or TRBD2 (6 bases each). Trimming cost V 2 bases and J 2 bases, with 15 bases left between them. Germline V gene lookup returns CDR1 SGHRS and CDR2 YFSETQ. This CDR3 spans 16 amino acids.

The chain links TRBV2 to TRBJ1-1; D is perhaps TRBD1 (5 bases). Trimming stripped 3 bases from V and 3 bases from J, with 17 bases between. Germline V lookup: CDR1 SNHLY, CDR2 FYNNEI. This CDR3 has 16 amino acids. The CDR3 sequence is CASSDAGTRRDTEAFF. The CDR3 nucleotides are TGTGCCAGCAGTGATGCGGGGACCCGGAGGGACACTGAAGCTTTCTTT.

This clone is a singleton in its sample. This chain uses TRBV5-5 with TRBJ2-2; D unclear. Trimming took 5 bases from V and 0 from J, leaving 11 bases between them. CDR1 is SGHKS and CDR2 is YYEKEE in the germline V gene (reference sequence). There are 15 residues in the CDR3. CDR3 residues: CASSAGTANTGELFF. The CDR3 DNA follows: TGTGCCAGCAGTGCCGGAACGGCGAACACCGGGGAGCTGTTTTTT.

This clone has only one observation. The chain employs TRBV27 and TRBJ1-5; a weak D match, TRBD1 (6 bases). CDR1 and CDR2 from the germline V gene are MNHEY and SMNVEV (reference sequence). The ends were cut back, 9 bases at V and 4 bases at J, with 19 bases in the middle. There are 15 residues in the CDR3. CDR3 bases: TGTGCCAGTGGCGGGGGGGCCCTACGAAATCAGCCCCAGCATTTT. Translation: CASGGGALRNQPQHF.

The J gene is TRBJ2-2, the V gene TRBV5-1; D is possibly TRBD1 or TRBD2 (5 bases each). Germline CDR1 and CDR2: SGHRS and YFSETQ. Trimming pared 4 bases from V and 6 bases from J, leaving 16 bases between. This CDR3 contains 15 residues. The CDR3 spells CASSHGPGSPGELFF. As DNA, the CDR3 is TGCGCCAGCAGCCACGGACCAGGGAGCCCCGGGGAGCTGTTTTTT.

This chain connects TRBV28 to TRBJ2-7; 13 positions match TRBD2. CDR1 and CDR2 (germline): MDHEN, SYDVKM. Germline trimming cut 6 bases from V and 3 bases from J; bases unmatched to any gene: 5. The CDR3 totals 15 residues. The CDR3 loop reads CASSRTSGGDYEQYF. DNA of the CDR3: TGTGCCAGCAGCCGGACTAGCGGGGGAGACTACGAGCAGTACTTC.

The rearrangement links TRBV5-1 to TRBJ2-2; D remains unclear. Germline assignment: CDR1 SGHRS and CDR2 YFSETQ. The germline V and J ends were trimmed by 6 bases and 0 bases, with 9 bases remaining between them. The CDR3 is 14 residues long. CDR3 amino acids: CASTTATNTGELFF. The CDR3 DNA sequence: TGCGCCAGCACAACAGCTACGAACACCGGGGAGCTGTTTTTT.

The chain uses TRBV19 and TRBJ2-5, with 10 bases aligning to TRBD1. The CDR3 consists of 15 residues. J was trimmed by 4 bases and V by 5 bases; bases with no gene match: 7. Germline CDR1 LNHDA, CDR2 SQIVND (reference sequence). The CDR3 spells CASSPSTGGAETQYF. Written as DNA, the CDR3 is TGTGCCAGTAGTCCCTCGACAGGGGGCGCAGAGACCCAGTACTTC. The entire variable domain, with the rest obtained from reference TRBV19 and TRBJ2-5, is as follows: DGGITQSPKYLFRKEGQNVTLSCEQNLNHDAMYWYRQDPGQGLRLIYYSQIVNDFQKGDIAEGYSVSREKKESFPLTVTSAQKNPTAFYLCASSPSTGGAETQYFGPGTRLLVL.

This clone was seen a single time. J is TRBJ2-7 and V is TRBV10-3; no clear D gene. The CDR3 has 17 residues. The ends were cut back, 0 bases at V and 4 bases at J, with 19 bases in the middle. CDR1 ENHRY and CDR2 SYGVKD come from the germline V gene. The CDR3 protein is CAISESTEGPVTYEQYF. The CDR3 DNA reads TGTGCCATCAGTGAGTCTACGGAAGGCCCCGTAACTTACGAGCAGTACTTC.

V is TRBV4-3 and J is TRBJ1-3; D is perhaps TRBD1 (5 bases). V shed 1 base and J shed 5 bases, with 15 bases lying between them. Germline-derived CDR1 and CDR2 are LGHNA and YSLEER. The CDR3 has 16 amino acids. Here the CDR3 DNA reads TGCGCCAGCAGCCAAGGTGTGGGGGACTATCGAAACACCATATATTTT. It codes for CASSQGVGDYRNTIYF.

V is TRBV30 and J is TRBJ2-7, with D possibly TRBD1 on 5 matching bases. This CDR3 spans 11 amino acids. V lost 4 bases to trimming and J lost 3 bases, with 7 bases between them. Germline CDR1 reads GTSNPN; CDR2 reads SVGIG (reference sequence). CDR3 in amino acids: CAWKQDYEQYF. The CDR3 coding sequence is TGTGCCTGGAAACAGGACTACGAGCAGTACTTC.

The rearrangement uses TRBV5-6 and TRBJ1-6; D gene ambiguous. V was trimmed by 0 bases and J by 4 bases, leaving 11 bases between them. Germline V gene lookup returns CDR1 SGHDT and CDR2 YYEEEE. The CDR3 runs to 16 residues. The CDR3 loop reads CASSLVDRDYNSPLHF. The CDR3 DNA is TGTGCCAGCAGCTTGGTGGACCGGGATTATAATTCACCCCTCCACTTT.

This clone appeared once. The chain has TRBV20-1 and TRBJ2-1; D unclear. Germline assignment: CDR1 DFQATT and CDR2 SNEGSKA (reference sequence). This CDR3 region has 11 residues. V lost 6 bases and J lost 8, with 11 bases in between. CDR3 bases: TGCAGTGCCCCCCGATGGGATGAGCAGTTCTTC. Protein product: CSAPRWDEQFF.